These 23 T cell receptor beta chains were all obtained from the same sample, sequenced in a study of blood T cell repertoires in COVID-19. Clones were read by immunoSEQ multiplex PCR, and TCRdb kept only the in-frame ones, dropping some. The sample holds roughly 50,000 clones, 84% seen once. Sample: peripheral blood. These receptor sequences come from a woman of 80 years or more with acute or convalescent COVID-19.

The gene calls are TRBV27 and TRBJ1-2, with 10 bases identical to TRBD1. The trim removed 5 bases at V and 8 bases at J, leaving 8 bases unmatched. This CDR3 region has 14 residues. CDR1 and CDR2 from the germline V gene are MNHEY and SMNVEV (reference sequence). This CDR3 reads CASSTGTGVRGYTF. For the CDR3, the DNA is TGTGCCAGCAGTACTGGGACAGGGGTTAGAGGCTACACCTTC.

V usage is TRBV19 and J usage is TRBJ1-5; maybe TRBD1 (6 bases). V was shortened by 6 bases and J by 5 bases, with 14 bases between the two germline ends. The CDR3 extends over 14 amino acids. Per germline, CDR1 LNHDA and CDR2 SQIVND (reference sequence). The CDR3 loop reads CASSLQGLDQPQHF. For the CDR3, the DNA is TGTGCCAGTAGCTTACAGGGTCTCGATCAGCCCCAGCATTTT. Combining the CDR3 with reference TRBV19 and TRBJ1-5 gives the whole variable domain DGGITQSPKYLFRKEGQNVTLSCEQNLNHDAMYWYRQDPGQGLRLIYYSQIVNDFQKGDIAEGYSVSREKKESFPLTVTSAQKNPTAFYLCASSLQGLDQPQHFGDGTRLSIL.

The chain couples TRBV27 to TRBJ1-2; 12 bases fit TRBD1. CDR1 and CDR2 from the germline V gene are MNHEY and SMNVEV (reference sequence). The CDR3 length is 17 residues. V dropped 2 bases and J dropped 7; count of bases not matched to a gene: 11. CDR3 residues: CASSLKSGTGGRGGYTF. In nucleotides, the CDR3 is TGTGCCAGCAGTTTAAAATCCGGGACAGGGGGCCGAGGTGGCTACACCTTC.

This clone was counted a single time. The chain uses TRBV6-2 or TRBV6-3 and TRBJ2-7; 9 bases agree with TRBD2. The CDR3 is 15 amino acids. V dropped 5 bases and J dropped 4; count of bases not matched to a gene: 9. Germline V gene lookup returns CDR1 MNHEY and CDR2 SVGEGT. The CDR3 nucleotides are TGTGCCAGCAGTAAACCCGGGACTAGCACGTACGAGCAGTACTTC. Its translation is CASSKPGTSTYEQYF.

The CDR3: CASSIDFSYGYTF. The CDR3 nucleotides are TGTGCCAGCAGTATAGACTTCTCCTATGGCTACACCTTC. J is TRBJ1-2 and V is TRBV12-3 or TRBV12-4; D unclear. This CDR3 has 13 residues. The V end lost 5 bases, the J end lost 4 bases, and 11 bases lay between the germline ends.

The chain recombines TRBV3-1 (or the pseudogene TRBV3-2) with TRBJ2-7; TRBD1 might be the D (5 bases). The CDR3 length is 14 residues. Germline lookup yields CDR1 LGHDT and CDR2 YNNKEL (reference sequence). V lost 0 bases and J 5 bases, leaving 11 bases between the germline ends. The CDR3 nucleotides read TGTGCCAGCAGCCAAGATGTACAGGCCCACGAGCAGTACTTC. Its translation is CASSQDVQAHEQYF.

This clone was seen just once. J is TRBJ1-6 and V is TRBV3-1 (or the pseudogene TRBV3-2); TRBD1 agrees at 8 bases. This CDR3 is 15 amino acids long. The junction had 13 bases not matched to a gene; V was cut back by 4 bases and J by 14 bases. Germline loops: CDR1 LGHDT, CDR2 YNNKEL (reference sequence). CDR3 nucleotide sequence: TGTGCCAGCAGCCGAATAGGGACAGGCGACTCGGCCCTCCACTTT. Translating it yields CASSRIGTGDSALHF.

The genes are TRBV5-1 and TRBJ1-4; the match to TRBD1 covers 10 bases. This CDR3 contains 14 residues. V lost 4 bases, J lost 7 bases, and 4 bases stayed unmatched. The germline V gene has CDR1 SGHRS and CDR2 YFSETQ. The chain's CDR3 is CASSPGTGVEKLFF. CDR3 DNA sequence: TGCGCCAGCAGCCCCGGGACAGGGGTTGAAAAACTGTTTTTT.

The chain joins TRBV25-1 to TRBJ2-7; tentatively, D is TRBD2 (6 bases). The CDR3 is made up of 17 amino acids. Trimming removed 4 bases from V and 0 bases from J, with 19 bases in between. The germline V gene encodes CDR1 MGHDK and CDR2 SYGVNS. The CDR3 nucleotides are TGTGCCAGCAGTGGGGCACGGGGCAGGACTACCTCCTACGAGCAGTACTTC. Its protein product is CASSGARGRTTSYEQYF.

The chain combines TRBV6-5 with TRBJ1-3; 7 bases agree with TRBD1. Per germline, CDR1 MNHEY and CDR2 SVGAGI. The CDR3 covers 14 residues. J was trimmed by 0 bases and V by 7 bases; bases with no gene match: 3. Here the CDR3 DNA reads TGTGCCAGCACCCGGACAGGCTCTGGAAACACCATATATTTT. Its protein product is CASTRTGSGNTIYF.

The chain carries TRBV5-1 and TRBJ1-1, with unresolved D. Germline V CDR1 and CDR2: SGHRS, YFSETQ. With 0 bases removed from V and 0 bases from J, the gap between germline ends came to 9 bases. CDR3 size: 15 residues. The CDR3 sequence is CASSLVAAMNTEAFF. CDR3 DNA sequence: TGCGCCAGCAGCTTGGTTGCGGCCATGAACACTGAAGCTTTCTTT.

The CDR3 DNA reads as TGTGCCAGCAGCTTAGGTAGCGCTGCGGGAAGCACCAGAGTCACCATATATTTT. It is translated as CASSLGSAAGSTRVTIYF. The chain couples TRBV11-2 to TRBJ1-3; D not resolved. From germline, CDR1 is SGHAT and CDR2 FQNNGV. V was trimmed by 1 base and J by 9 bases, leaving 25 bases between them. The CDR3 has 18 amino acids.

This CDR3 reads CATYRGYGYTF. In DNA form, the CDR3 reads TGTGCCACCTACAGGGGATATGGCTACACCTTC. This rearrangement joins TRBV19 to TRBJ1-2; 7 nucleotides line up with TRBD1. The CDR3 contains 11 residues. V was clipped by 10 bases and J by 5 bases; unmatched bases: 4. The V gene's germline CDR1 is LNHDA and CDR2 SQIVND (reference sequence).

V gene TRBV6-6 combines with J gene TRBJ2-3; D is unclear. This CDR3 comprises 13 residues. Looked up from germline, CDR1 is MNHNY and CDR2 is SVGAGI (reference sequence). Trimming took 2 bases from V and 2 from J, leaving 5 bases between them. The CDR3 sequence: CASSYQNTDTQYF. The DNA of the CDR3 is TGTGCCAGCAGTTACCAGAACACAGATACGCAGTATTTT.

The sample holds a few counts of this clone. The rearrangement links TRBV4-1 to TRBJ2-7; D is perhaps TRBD1 (7 bases). The CDR3 sequence is 16 residues long. V was pared by 3 bases and J by 2 bases, with 17 bases between. The germline V gene encodes CDR1 MGHRA and CDR2 YSYEKL. Here the CDR3 reads CASSHLQGTPPYEQYF. In DNA form, the CDR3 reads TGCGCCAGCAGCCACCTACAGGGGACTCCCCCCTACGAGCAGTACTTC.

The chain uses TRBV25-1 and TRBJ1-1; D possibly corresponds to TRBD1 (5 bases). Germline V gives CDR1 MGHDK, CDR2 SYGVNS. The V gene lost 3 bases and the J gene lost 9 bases, with 14 bases spanning the gap. This CDR3 comprises 13 residues. This CDR3 is CASSDGRRGQAFF. Here the CDR3 DNA reads TGTGCCAGCAGTGATGGGAGGAGGGGACAAGCTTTCTTT.

The V and J genes are TRBV14 and TRBJ1-2; tentative D call: TRBD1 (5 bases). Deletions cut 0 bases from V and 10 bases from J, with 12 bases between. The CDR3 spans 13 residues. Per the germline V gene, CDR1 is SGHDN and CDR2 is FVKESK. This chain's CDR3 is CASSQDLDSLYTF. The CDR3 DNA follows: TGTGCCAGCAGCCAAGACCTAGACAGCCTCTACACCTTC.

This clone has more than one count but fewer than ten. The chain recombines TRBV6-6 with TRBJ1-6; 8 positions match TRBD1. V trimming: 6 bases; J trimming: 7 bases; junction bases outside the gene matches: 5. This CDR3 is built from 14 residues. Germline V gives CDR1 MNHNY, CDR2 SVGAGI (reference sequence). The CDR3 loop reads CASSPGGVNSPLHF. CDR3 bases: TGTGCCAGCAGCCCAGGGGGCGTGAATTCACCCCTCCACTTT.

CDR3 DNA sequence: TGCGCCAGCAGAATACTAGAGACTAGCGGGGAGCAGTACTTC. It yields the protein CASRILETSGEQYF. The chain has TRBV5-1 and TRBJ2-7, with TRBD2 identical over 10 bases. This CDR3 has 14 residues. Per germline, CDR1 SGHRS and CDR2 YFSETQ. V shed 5 bases, J shed 7 bases, and the junction held 9 bases outside the gene matches.

V gene TRBV7-8 combines with J gene TRBJ1-3, with D perhaps matching TRBD1 (6 bases). The CDR3 length is 16 residues. CDR1 and CDR2 from the germline V gene are SGHVS and FQNEAQ. The V end was cut by 3 bases, the J end by 0 bases, with 12 bases between. CDR3: CASSFEDSYSGNTIYF. The CDR3 DNA follows: TGTGCCAGCAGCTTCGAGGACAGCTACTCTGGAAACACCATATATTTT.

The chain has TRBV18 and TRBJ2-5; 10 bases fit TRBD1. Germline CDR1 is KGHSH and CDR2 is LQKENI. The CDR3 has 16 amino acids. Unmatched junction bases numbered 4, after V lost 1 base and J lost 2 bases. DNA of the CDR3: TGTGCCAGCTCACCACTGGGGACAGGGGAACAAGAGACCCAGTACTTC. Protein sequence: CASSPLGTGEQETQYF.

The rearrangement links TRBV9 to TRBJ1-2; D might be TRBD1 (5 bases). The CDR3 length is 13 residues. Germline CDR1 SGDLS, CDR2 YYNGEE. V was cut by 0 bases and J by 9 bases, with 12 bases left in between. CDR3 sequence: CASSVGQSMSYTF. The CDR3, as DNA: TGTGCCAGCAGCGTAGGACAGAGTATGAGCTACACCTTC.

This rearrangement joins TRBV6-5 to TRBJ1-5; D is possibly TRBD1 (6 bases). The length of the CDR3 is 12 residues. From germline, CDR1 is MNHEY and CDR2 SVGAGI. V shed 7 bases and J shed 5 bases, with 9 bases lying between them. CDR3 sequence: CASKDRYQPQHF. The DNA of the CDR3 is TGTGCCAGCAAGGACAGATATCAGCCCCAGCATTTT.